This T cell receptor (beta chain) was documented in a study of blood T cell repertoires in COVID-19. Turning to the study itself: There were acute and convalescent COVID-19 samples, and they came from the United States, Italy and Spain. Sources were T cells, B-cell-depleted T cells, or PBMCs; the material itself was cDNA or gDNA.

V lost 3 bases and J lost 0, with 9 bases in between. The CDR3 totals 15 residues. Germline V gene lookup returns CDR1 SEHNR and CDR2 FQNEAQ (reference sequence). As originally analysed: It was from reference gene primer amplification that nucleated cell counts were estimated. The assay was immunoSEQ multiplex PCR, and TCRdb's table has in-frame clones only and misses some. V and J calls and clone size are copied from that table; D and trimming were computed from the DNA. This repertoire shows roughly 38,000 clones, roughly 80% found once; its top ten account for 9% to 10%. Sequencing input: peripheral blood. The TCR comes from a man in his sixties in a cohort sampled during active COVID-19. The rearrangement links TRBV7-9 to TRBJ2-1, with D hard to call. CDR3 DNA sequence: TGTGCCAGCAGCTTGCGCGGAAGCTCCTACAATGAGCAGTTCTTC. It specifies CASSLRGSSYNEQFF.